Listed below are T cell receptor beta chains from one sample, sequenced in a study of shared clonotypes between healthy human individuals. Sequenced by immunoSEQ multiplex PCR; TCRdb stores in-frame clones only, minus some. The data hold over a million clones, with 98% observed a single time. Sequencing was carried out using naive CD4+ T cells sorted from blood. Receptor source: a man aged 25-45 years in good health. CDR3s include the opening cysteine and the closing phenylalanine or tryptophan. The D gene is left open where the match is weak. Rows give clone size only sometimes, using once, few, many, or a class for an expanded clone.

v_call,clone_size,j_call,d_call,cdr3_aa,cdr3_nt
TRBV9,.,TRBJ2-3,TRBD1,CASSRDGRDRSTDTQYF,TGTGCCAGCAGCAGAGACGGTAGGGACAGAAGCACAGATACGCAGTATTTT
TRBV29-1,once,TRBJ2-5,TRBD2,CSVCSGQETQYF,TGCAGCGTTTGTAGCGGGCAAGAGACCCAGTACTTC
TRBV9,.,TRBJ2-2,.,CASSVVSDTGELFF,TGTGCCAGCAGCGTAGTTAGCGACACCGGGGAGCTGTTTTTT
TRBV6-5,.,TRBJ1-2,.,CASSYQGQGRGYTF,TGTGCCAGCAGTTACCAAGGGCAGGGCCGTGGCTACACCTTC
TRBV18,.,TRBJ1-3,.,CASSPLAGGNTIYF,TGTGCCAGCTCACCGCTCGCCGGTGGAAACACCATATATTTT
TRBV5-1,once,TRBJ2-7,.,CASSLKGPSSSYEQYF,TGCGCCAGCAGCTTGAAGGGACCCTCGAGCTCCTACGAGCAGTACTTC
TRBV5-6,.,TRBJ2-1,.,CASSLGVWEVYNEQFF,TGTGCCAGCAGCTTGGGCGTGTGGGAGGTCTACAATGAGCAGTTCTTC
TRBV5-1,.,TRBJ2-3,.,CASSANLGVTRQDTQYF,TGCGCCAGCAGCGCAAACCTTGGGGTAACAAGGCAGGATACGCAGTATTTT
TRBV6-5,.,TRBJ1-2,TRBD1,CASSSGQGEGYGYTF,TGTGCCAGCAGTAGCGGACAGGGGGAAGGCTATGGCTACACCTTC
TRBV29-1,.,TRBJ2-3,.,CSVRGVYTDTQYF,TGCAGCGTTAGGGGAGTCTATACAGATACGCAGTATTTT
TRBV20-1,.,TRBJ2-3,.,CSAAWGDTQYF,TGCAGTGCCGCGTGGGGAGATACGCAGTATTTT
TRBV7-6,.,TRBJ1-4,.,CASSWTGIGEKLFF,TGTGCCAGCAGCTGGACGGGGATCGGTGAAAAACTGTTTTTT
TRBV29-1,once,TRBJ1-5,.,CSVVIGVGQPQHF,TGCAGCGTTGTGATTGGGGTTGGTCAGCCCCAGCATTTT
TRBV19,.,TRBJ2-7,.,CASSMDPSSYEQYF,TGTGCCAGTAGTATGGACCCGAGCTCCTACGAGCAGTACTTC
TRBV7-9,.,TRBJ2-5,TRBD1,CASSGDQTGGQETQYF,TGTGCCAGCAGCGGGGACCAGACAGGGGGGCAAGAGACCCAGTACTTC
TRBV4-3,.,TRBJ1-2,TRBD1,CASSHRNAGGQGGYTF,TGCGCCAGCAGCCACAGAAACGCAGGCGGACAGGGCGGCTACACCTTC
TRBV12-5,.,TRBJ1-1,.,CASGQNGGSSWGTEAFF,TGTGCTAGTGGTCAAAATGGAGGGTCCTCTTGGGGCACTGAAGCTTTCTTT
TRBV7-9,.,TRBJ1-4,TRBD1,CASSTRTGFNEKLFF,TGTGCCAGCAGCACCCGGACAGGCTTTAATGAAAAACTGTTTTTT
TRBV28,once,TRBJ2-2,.,CASSLVARGTGELFF,TGTGCCAGCAGTTTGGTAGCGAGGGGGACCGGGGAGCTGTTTTTT
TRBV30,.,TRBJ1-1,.,CAWSPWGGATEAFF,TGTGCCTGGAGTCCGTGGGGAGGGGCCACTGAAGCTTTCTTT
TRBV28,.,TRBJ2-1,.,CASSQLDPLYNEQFF,TGTGCCAGCAGCCAGCTTGACCCCCTCTACAATGAGCAGTTCTTC
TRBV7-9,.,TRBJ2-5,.,CASSLSQQETQYF,TGTGCCAGCAGCCTTTCTCAGCAAGAGACCCAGTACTTC
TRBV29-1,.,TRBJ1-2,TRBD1,CSAYQGQGAVGYTF,TGCAGCGCTTATCAGGGACAGGGGGCTGTTGGCTACACCTTC
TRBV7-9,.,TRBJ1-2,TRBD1,CASSFPGQDYTF,TGTGCCAGCAGCTTCCCGGGACAGGACTACACCTTC
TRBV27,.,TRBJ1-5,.,CASSPLGGRDQPQHF,TGTGCCAGCAGTCCCCTGGGGGGTAGGGATCAGCCCCAGCATTTT
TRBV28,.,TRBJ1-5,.,CASSSDTGQNSNQPQHF,TGTGCCAGCAGTTCGGATACTGGACAGAATAGCAATCAGCCCCAGCATTTT
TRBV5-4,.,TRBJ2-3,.,CASSLALRGGPDTQYF,TGTGCCAGCAGCTTGGCCTTGAGGGGGGGCCCAGATACGCAGTATTTT
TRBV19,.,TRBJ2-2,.,CASSISSANTGELFF,TGTGCCAGTAGTATATCGTCAGCGAACACCGGGGAGCTGTTTTTT
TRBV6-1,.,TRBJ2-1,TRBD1,CASSDPRDRASYNEQFF,TGTGCCAGCAGTGACCCCCGGGACAGGGCCTCCTACAATGAGCAGTTCTTC
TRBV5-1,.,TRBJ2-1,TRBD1,CASSSTGAHEQFF,TGCGCCAGCAGCTCCACAGGGGCCCACGAGCAGTTCTTC
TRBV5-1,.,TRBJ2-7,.,CASSKRQEYEQYF,TGCGCCAGCAGCAAGAGACAGGAATACGAGCAGTACTTC
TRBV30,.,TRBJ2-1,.,CAWSVRGLYNEQFF,TGTGCCTGGAGTGTCCGGGGGCTCTACAATGAGCAGTTCTTC
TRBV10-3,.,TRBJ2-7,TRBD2,CATRSNDRGSYEQYF,TGTGCCACCCGGAGTAATGATCGCGGGAGTTACGAGCAGTACTTC
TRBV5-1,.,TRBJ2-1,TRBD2,CASKRDRINEQFF,TGCGCCAGCAAGCGGGACCGGATCAATGAGCAGTTCTTC
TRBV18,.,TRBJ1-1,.,CASSPDSFRARTEAFF,TGTGCCAGCTCACCAGACAGCTTCAGGGCGCGGACTGAAGCTTTCTTT
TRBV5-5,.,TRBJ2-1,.,CASSQSGPSYNEQFF,TGTGCCAGCAGTCAAAGCGGCCCTTCCTACAATGAGCAGTTCTTC
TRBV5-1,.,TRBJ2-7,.,CASSLADSSYEQYF,TGCGCCAGCAGCTTGGCCGACAGCTCCTACGAGCAGTACTTC
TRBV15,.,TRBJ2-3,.,CATSTQKGGETDTQYF,TGTGCCACCAGCACCCAAAAAGGTGGGGAGACAGATACGCAGTATTTT
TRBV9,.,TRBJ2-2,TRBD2,CASSVVSGRNTGELFF,TGTGCCAGCAGCGTAGTTAGCGGGAGGAACACCGGGGAGCTGTTTTTT
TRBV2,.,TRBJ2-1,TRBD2,CASIYRSGRAEYNEQFF,TGTGCCAGCATCTATCGTAGCGGGAGGGCCGAATACAATGAGCAGTTCTTC
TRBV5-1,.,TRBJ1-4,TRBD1,CASSLGGQGRDEKLFF,TGCGCCAGCAGCTTAGGGGGACAGGGCAGGGATGAAAAACTGTTTTTT
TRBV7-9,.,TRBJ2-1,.,CASSPTQTRRYNEQFF,TGTGCCAGCAGCCCAACCCAGACAAGACGTTACAATGAGCAGTTCTTC
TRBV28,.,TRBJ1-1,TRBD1,CASESRGRGTEAFF,TGTGCCAGCGAAAGCAGGGGGCGAGGGACTGAAGCTTTCTTT
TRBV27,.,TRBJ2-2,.,CASRIDILTGELFF,TGTGCCAGCAGGATAGACATTCTCACCGGGGAGCTGTTTTTT
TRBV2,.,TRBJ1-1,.,CASSEGLSHTEAFF,TGTGCCAGCAGTGAAGGGTTGTCGCACACTGAAGCTTTCTTT
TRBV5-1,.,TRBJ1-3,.,CASSLDGQSSGNTIYF,TGCGCCAGCAGCTTGGACGGTCAGAGCTCTGGAAACACCATATATTTT
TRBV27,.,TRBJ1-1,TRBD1,CASSSNRGLTEAFF,TGTGCCAGCAGTTCTAACAGGGGTTTGACTGAAGCTTTCTTT